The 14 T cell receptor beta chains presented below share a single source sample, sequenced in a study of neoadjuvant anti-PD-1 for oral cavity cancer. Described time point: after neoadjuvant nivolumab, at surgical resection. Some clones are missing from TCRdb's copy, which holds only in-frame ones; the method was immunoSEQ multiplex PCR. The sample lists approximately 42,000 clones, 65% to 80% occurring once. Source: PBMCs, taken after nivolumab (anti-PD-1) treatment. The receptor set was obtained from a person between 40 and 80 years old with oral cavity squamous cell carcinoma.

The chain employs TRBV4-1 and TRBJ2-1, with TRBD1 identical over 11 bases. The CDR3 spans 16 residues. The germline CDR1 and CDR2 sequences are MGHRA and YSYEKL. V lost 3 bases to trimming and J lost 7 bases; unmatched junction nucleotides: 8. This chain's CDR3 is CASSQPDRGLGNEQFF. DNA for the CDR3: TGCGCCAGCAGCCAGCCGGACAGGGGGCTAGGGAATGAGCAGTTCTTC.

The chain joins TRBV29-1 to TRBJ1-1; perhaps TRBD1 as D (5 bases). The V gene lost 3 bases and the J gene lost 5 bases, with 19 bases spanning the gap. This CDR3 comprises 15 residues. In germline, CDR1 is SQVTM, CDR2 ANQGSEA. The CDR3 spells CSVEGGAVLGTEAFF. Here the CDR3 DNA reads TGCAGCGTTGAGGGAGGGGCAGTCTTGGGGACTGAAGCTTTCTTT.

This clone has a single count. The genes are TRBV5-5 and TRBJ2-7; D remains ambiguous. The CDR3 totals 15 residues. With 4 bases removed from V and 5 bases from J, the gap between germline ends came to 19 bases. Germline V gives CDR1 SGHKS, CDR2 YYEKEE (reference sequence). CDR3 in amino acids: CASSPGSRVIDEQYF. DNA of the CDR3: TGTGCCAGCAGCCCCGGTTCTCGGGTAATTGACGAGCAGTACTTC.

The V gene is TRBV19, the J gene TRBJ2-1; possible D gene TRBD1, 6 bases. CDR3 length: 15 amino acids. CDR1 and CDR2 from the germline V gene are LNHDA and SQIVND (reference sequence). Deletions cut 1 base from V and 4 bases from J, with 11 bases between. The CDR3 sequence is CASSIVHTGYNEQFF. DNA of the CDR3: TGTGCCAGTAGTATAGTCCACACAGGGTACAATGAGCAGTTCTTC.

The CDR3 spells CAWSSHMAGSKNIQYF. The CDR3 DNA reads as TGTGCCTGGAGTAGTCACATGGCGGGGAGCAAAAACATTCAGTACTTC. This chain links TRBV30 with TRBJ2-4; D possibly corresponds to TRBD2 (6 bases). The V and J ends lost 2 bases and 3 bases respectively, with 17 bases between them. The CDR3 runs 16 residues. Germline V gene sequence: CDR1 GTSNPN, CDR2 SVGIG (reference sequence).

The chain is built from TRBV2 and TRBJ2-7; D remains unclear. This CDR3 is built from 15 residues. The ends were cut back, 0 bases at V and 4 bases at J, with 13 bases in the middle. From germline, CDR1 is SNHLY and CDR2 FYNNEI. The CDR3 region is CASSEAVLFSYEQYF. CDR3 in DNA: TGTGCCAGCAGTGAAGCGGTACTGTTTAGTTACGAGCAGTACTTC.

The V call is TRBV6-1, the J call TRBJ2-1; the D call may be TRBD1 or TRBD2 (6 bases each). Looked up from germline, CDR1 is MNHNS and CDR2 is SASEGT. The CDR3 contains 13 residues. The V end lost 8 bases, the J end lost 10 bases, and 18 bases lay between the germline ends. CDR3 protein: CASPSGAGGEQFF. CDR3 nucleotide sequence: TGTGCCAGCCCATCGGGGGCTGGAGGGGAGCAGTTCTTC.

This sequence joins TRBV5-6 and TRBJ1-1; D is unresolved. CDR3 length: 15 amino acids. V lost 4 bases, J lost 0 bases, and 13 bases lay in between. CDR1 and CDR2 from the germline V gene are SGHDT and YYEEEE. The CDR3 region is CASSKLPSLNTEAFF. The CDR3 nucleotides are TGTGCCAGCAGCAAACTCCCATCCTTGAACACTGAAGCTTTCTTT. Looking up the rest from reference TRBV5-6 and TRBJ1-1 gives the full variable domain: DAGVTQSPTHLIKTRGQQVTLRCSPKSGHDTVSWYQQALGQGPQFIFQYYEEEERQRGNFPDRFSGHQFPNYSSELNVNALLLGDSALYLCASSKLPSLNTEAFFGQGTRLTVV.

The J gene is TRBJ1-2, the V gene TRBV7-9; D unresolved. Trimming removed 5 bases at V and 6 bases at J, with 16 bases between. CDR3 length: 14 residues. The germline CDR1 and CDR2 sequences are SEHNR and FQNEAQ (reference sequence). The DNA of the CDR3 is TGTGCCAGCAGCCCAGCCGGAGCGAATAATGGCTACACCTTC. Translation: CASSPAGANNGYTF. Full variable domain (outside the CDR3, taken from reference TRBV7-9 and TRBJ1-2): DTGVSQNPRHKITKRGQNVTFRCDPISEHNRLYWYRQTLGQGPEFLTYFQNEAQLEKSRLLSDRFSAERPKGSFSTLEIQRTEQGDSAMYLCASSPAGANNGYTFGSGTRLTVV.

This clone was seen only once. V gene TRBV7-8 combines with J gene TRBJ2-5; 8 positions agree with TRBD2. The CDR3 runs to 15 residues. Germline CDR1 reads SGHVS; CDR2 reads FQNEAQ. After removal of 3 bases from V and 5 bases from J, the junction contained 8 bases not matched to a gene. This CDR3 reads CASSFRTSSLETQYF. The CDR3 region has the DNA TGTGCCAGCAGCTTTCGGACTAGCAGCCTGGAGACCCAGTACTTC.

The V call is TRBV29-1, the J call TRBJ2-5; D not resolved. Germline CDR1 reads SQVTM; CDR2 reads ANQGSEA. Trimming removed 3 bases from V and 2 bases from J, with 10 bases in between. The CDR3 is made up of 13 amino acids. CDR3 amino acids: CSVDWGFQETQYF. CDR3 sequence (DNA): TGCAGCGTTGACTGGGGATTTCAAGAGACCCAGTACTTC.

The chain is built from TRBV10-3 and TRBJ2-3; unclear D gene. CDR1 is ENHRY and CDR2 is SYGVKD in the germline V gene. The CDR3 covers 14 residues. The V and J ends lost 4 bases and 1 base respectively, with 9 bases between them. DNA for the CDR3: TGTGCCATCAGTGGAAGCTTTCGCACAGATACGCAGTATTTT. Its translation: CAISGSFRTDTQYF.

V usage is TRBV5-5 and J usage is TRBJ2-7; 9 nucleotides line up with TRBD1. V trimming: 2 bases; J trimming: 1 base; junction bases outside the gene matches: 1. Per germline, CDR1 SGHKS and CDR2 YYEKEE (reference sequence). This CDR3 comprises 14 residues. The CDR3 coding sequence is TGTGCCAGCAGCTTCGACAGGGGGTCCTACGAGCAGTACTTC. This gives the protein CASSFDRGSYEQYF.

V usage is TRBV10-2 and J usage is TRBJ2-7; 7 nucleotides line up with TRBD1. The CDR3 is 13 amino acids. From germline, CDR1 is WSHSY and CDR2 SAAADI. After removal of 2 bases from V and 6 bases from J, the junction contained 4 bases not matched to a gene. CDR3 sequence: CASSEAAGGEQYF. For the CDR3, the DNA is TGCGCCAGCAGTGAGGCTGCAGGGGGCGAGCAGTACTTC.